This T cell receptor beta chain appears in the sequencing data of a study of beta chain features in type 1 diabetes. Notes on the study in general: Patients showed naive, central memory and Treg TCRB repertoires that appeared more similar than those of healthy donors. There were fewer insertions and more deletions at the VDJ junctions of type 1 diabetes patients.

This clone was counted only a few times. As yet, its antigen is unknown. The isolated RNA, all of it, was reverse transcribed, so expressed TCRB transcripts were what got sequenced. The repertoire was sequenced with immunoSEQ multiplex PCR; TCRdb's copy has only in-frame clones and lacks some. In the table there are some 220,000 clones, approximately 10% of which are singletons. The V gene's germline CDR1 is SGHRS and CDR2 YFSETQ. The CDR3 runs 19 residues. The ends lost 4 bases at V and 1 base at J; junction bases unmatched: 13. The chain joins TRBV5-1 to TRBJ2-2, with 10 bases lining up with TRBD2. The sample consisted of central memory CD4+ T cells from blood. The receptor comes from a man between 18 and 35 years old in good health. CDR3 sequence: CASSLLPRLAGLNTGELFF. The CDR3 DNA reads as TGCGCCAGCAGCCTTTTGCCGAGACTAGCGGGTTTGAACACCGGGGAGCTGTTTTTT.